This entry lists 20 T cell receptor beta chains sequenced from one sample in a study of T cell responses to AZD1222 COVID-19 vaccine. Here immunoSEQ multiplex PCR was the method, and the copy in TCRdb shows in-frame clones only, minus some. Of 60,000 to 85,000 clones detected, around 87% appear once; the ten largest clones hold around 20%. The sequencing here drew on peripheral blood, taken 28 days after the second AZD1222 dose. The receptors originated from an adult who received the AZD1222 COVID-19 vaccine.

The rearrangement uses TRBV11-2 and TRBJ2-7; D gene uncertain. Germline lookup yields CDR1 SGHAT and CDR2 FQNNGV. This CDR3 is 15 amino acids long. V shed 2 bases and J shed 1 base, with 12 bases lying between them. The CDR3 loop reads CASSLLRIPSYEQYF. DNA of the CDR3: TGTGCCAGCAGCTTACTCAGAATCCCGTCCTACGAGCAGTACTTC.

The chain uses TRBV3-1 (or the pseudogene TRBV3-2) and TRBJ2-2; D is unclear. CDR3 size: 14 residues. V lost 1 base and J lost 6, with 9 bases in between. The germline V gene has CDR1 LGHDT and CDR2 YNNKEL (reference sequence). CDR3 bases: TGTGCCAGCAGCCAAGGTCTTGACCCCGGGGAGCTGTTTTTT. This sequence encodes CASSQGLDPGELFF.

The rearrangement joins TRBV7-3 to TRBJ2-3, with TRBD2 matching 7 bases. The CDR3 covers 15 residues. The junction had 8 bases not matched to a gene; V was cut back by 2 bases and J by 6 bases. Germline CDR1 and CDR2: SGHTA and FQGTGA. In DNA form, the CDR3 reads TGTGCCAGCAGCTTATACGGGACTACCGGGGATACGCAGTATTTT. Its protein product is CASSLYGTTGDTQYF.

The sample holds a few counts of this clone. The genes are TRBV30 and TRBJ2-7; 10 bases map to TRBD1. Germline CDR1 and CDR2: GTSNPN and SVGIG (reference sequence). The CDR3 is made up of 12 amino acids. With V trimmed by 5 bases and J by 2 bases, 0 bases remained unmatched. The CDR3 loop reads CAWGTGAYEQYF. For the CDR3, the DNA is TGTGCCTGGGGGACAGGGGCCTACGAGCAGTACTTC.

The chain is built from TRBV29-1 and TRBJ2-7, with D uncertain. V was cut by 4 bases and J by 5 bases, with 15 bases left in between. CDR3 length equals 13 residues. Per germline, CDR1 SQVTM and CDR2 ANQGSEA. CDR3 DNA: TGCAGCGTTGGTTTAGGGTTTGGAAACGAGCAGTACTTC. It yields the protein CSVGLGFGNEQYF.

This rearrangement joins TRBV7-2 to TRBJ2-4; D perhaps matches TRBD1 (6 bases). V dropped 0 bases and J dropped 8 bases, with 14 bases sitting between them. The length of the CDR3 is 15 residues. Germline values: CDR1 SGHTA, CDR2 FQGNSA. The CDR3 is CASSLAQGKRDIQYF. Here the CDR3 DNA reads TGTGCCAGCAGCTTAGCCCAGGGGAAACGGGACATTCAGTACTTC.

The V gene is TRBV11-2, the J gene TRBJ1-3, with TRBD1 as a possible D gene (5 bases). Germline V gives CDR1 SGHAT, CDR2 FQNNGV. The V end lost 6 bases, the J end lost 0 bases, and 12 bases lay between the germline ends. The CDR3 is 15 amino acids. CDR3 coding DNA: TGTGCCAGCAGTGCAACAGGAAGCTCTGGAAACACCATATATTTT. Translating gives CASSATGSSGNTIYF.

The genes are TRBV30 and TRBJ2-3; TRBD1 matches 9 bases. V lost 5 bases to trimming and J lost 1 base; unmatched junction nucleotides: 13. Germline V gene data show CDR1 as GTSNPN and CDR2 as SVGIG (reference sequence). The CDR3 runs 17 residues. In DNA, the CDR3 is TGTGCCTGGGGAACCGGGACAGGGTTTGGCGGCACAGATACGCAGTATTTT. Translation gives CAWGTGTGFGGTDTQYF.

The CDR3 DNA sequence: TGTGCCAGCAGCCAAGCTTACACGGGCACTGAAGCTTTCTTT. This translates into CASSQAYTGTEAFF. The V call is TRBV4-2, the J call TRBJ1-1; no firm D call. V shed 1 base and J shed 4 bases, with 10 bases lying between them. Germline CDR1 LGHNA, CDR2 YNFKEQ. CDR3 size: 14 residues.

CDR3 protein: CSATGRGAFF. Written as DNA, the CDR3 is TGCAGTGCTACCGGCCGCGGAGCTTTCTTT. This chain connects TRBV20-1 to TRBJ1-1; unclear D gene. Germline V gene sequence: CDR1 DFQATT, CDR2 SNEGSKA (reference sequence). This CDR3 contains 10 residues. Trimming shortened V by 4 bases and J by 10 bases, and 10 bases separated the two germline ends.

V gene TRBV4-3 combines with J gene TRBJ2-5; D possibly matches TRBD1 or TRBD2 (6 bases each). CDR3 size: 15 residues. Germline-derived CDR1 and CDR2 are LGHNA and YSLEER. Between the trimmed V and J ends, which lost 0 bases and 5 bases, there was a span of 13 bases. The CDR3 bases are TGCGCCAGCAGCCAAGATAAGGGGGGCCGGGAGACCCAGTACTTC. Translating gives CASSQDKGGRETQYF.

In this sample, this clone turned up once. The rearrangement joins TRBV3-1 (or the pseudogene TRBV3-2) to TRBJ1-5; maybe TRBD1 (5 bases). The CDR3 contains 14 residues. The ends were cut back, 4 bases at V and 3 bases at J, with 10 bases in the middle. Germline CDR1 and CDR2: LGHDT and YNNKEL (reference sequence). The CDR3, as DNA: TGTGCCAGCAGCCCGGGACGGATCAATCAGCCCCAGCATTTT. It is translated as CASSPGRINQPQHF.

CDR3 DNA: TGCGCCAGCAGCTTGGCGGGACAGAGCTCCTACGAGCAGTACTTC. It is translated as CASSLAGQSSYEQYF. J is TRBJ2-7 and V is TRBV5-1; 7 nucleotides agree with TRBD1. This CDR3 region has 15 residues. Germline values: CDR1 SGHRS, CDR2 YFSETQ. Unmatched junction bases numbered 3, after V lost 0 bases and J lost 0 bases.

This clone was detected only once. This chain joins TRBV10-3 and TRBJ2-2, with D perhaps matching TRBD1 (7 bases). V lost 11 bases to trimming and J lost 1 base, with 14 bases between them. CDR1 ENHRY and CDR2 SYGVKD come from the germline V gene. The CDR3 has 14 residues. The CDR3 sequence: CACRQGGNTGELFF. CDR3 bases: TGTGCCTGTAGACAGGGAGGGAACACCGGGGAGCTGTTTTTT.

The V gene is TRBV4-1, the J gene TRBJ2-2; D call uncertain. In germline, CDR1 is MGHRA, CDR2 YSYEKL. This CDR3 is 13 amino acids long. Between the trimmed V and J ends, which lost 1 base and 4 bases, there was a span of 4 bases. The CDR3: CASSQGITGELFF. The CDR3 DNA reads as TGCGCCAGCAGCCAAGGGATCACCGGGGAGCTGTTTTTT.

This clone was seen just once. The chain uses TRBV5-1 and TRBJ1-4; TRBD1 matches at 9 bases. Germline loops: CDR1 SGHRS, CDR2 YFSETQ. The V and J ends lost 4 bases and 8 bases, in that order; junction bases with no gene match: 9. The CDR3 contains 15 residues. The CDR3 spells CASSPTGGAYEKLFF. For the CDR3, the DNA is TGCGCCAGCAGCCCGACAGGGGGAGCCTACGAAAAACTGTTTTTT. Variable domain in full (rest from reference TRBV5-1 and TRBJ1-4): KAGVTQTPRYLIKTRGQQVTLSCSPISGHRSVSWYQQTPGQGLQFLFEYFSETQRNKGNFPGRFSGRQFSNSRSEMNVSTLELGDSALYLCASSPTGGAYEKLFFGSGTQLSVL.

The rearrangement links TRBV30 to TRBJ1-2, with D possibly TRBD1 on 5 matching bases. The CDR3 covers 17 residues. Germline assignment: CDR1 GTSNPN and CDR2 SVGIG (reference sequence). Trimming cost V 3 bases and J 3 bases, with 23 bases left between them. CDR3 region: CAWSRPPWGVLDYGYTF. The CDR3 region has the DNA TGTGCCTGGAGCCGACCTCCGTGGGGGGTGTTAGACTATGGCTACACCTTC.

The rearrangement uses TRBV29-1 and TRBJ1-1; D is ambiguous. The CDR3 is 12 residues long. Per the germline V gene, CDR1 is SQVTM and CDR2 is ANQGSEA. V lost 3 bases and J lost 0, with 5 bases in between. The CDR3 reads CSVDILNTEAFF. CDR3 coding DNA: TGCAGCGTTGATATCTTGAACACTGAAGCTTTCTTT.

The V gene is TRBV4-1, the J gene TRBJ2-1; D remains ambiguous. V was pared by 4 bases and J by 0 bases, with 7 bases between. The V gene's germline CDR1 is MGHRA and CDR2 YSYEKL. CDR3 size: 14 residues. The CDR3 reads CASSRQASYNEQFF. The CDR3 coding sequence is TGCGCCAGCAGCCGCCAAGCCTCCTACAATGAGCAGTTCTTC.

This chain uses TRBV30 with TRBJ1-2; maybe TRBD1 (5 bases). Between the trimmed V and J ends, which lost 5 bases and 8 bases, there was a span of 21 bases. The CDR3 loop spans 14 amino acids. Germline V CDR1 and CDR2: GTSNPN, SVGIG (reference sequence). Here the CDR3 reads CAWGGSGRGRGYTF. For the CDR3, the DNA is TGTGCCTGGGGAGGATCGGGACGGGGGAGAGGCTACACCTTC.